This TCR beta chain was recorded in a study of CD8+CD57+ T cells in acquired aplastic anemia. On the study more broadly: Sorted CD4+ plus CD8+ cells gave DNA averaging roughly 3.5 ug.

Germline V gives CDR1 SGHTA, CDR2 FQGNSA. V was trimmed by 2 bases and J by 5 bases, leaving 10 bases between them. CDR3 length: 15 amino acids. The patients chosen for sequencing had shown expansion of CD8+CD57+ cells (detected by flow cytometry). Overall study results and limits: CD8+ Simpson's diversity in patients was not significantly different from that in controls. The same twenty-nine CD8+ CDR3 sequences occurred in patients and in controls.

In this sample, this clonotype turned up once. Its cognate antigen is unknown. CDR3 and TCR beta VDJ profiling relied on genomic DNA as the template. Each CDR3 protein gets one entry after TCRdb re-called the reads with MiXCR. Of about 40,000 distinct CDR3 sequences listed, roughly 63% are singletons. The V gene is TRBV7-2, the J gene TRBJ1-6; D remains ambiguous. The receptor was derived from a human donor with aplastic anemia. Specimen: sorted CD4+, CD8+, or CD8+CD57+ T cells (not recorded which) from PBMCs. In DNA form, the CDR3 reads TGTGCCAGCAGCTTAAGGGAAGGGAATAATTCACCCCTCCACTTT. Residues: CASSLREGNNSPLHF.